The rows below give T cell receptor beta chains drawn from one sample of a study of blood T cell repertoires in COVID-19. Using immunoSEQ multiplex PCR, the repertoire was profiled, and TCRdb retains in-frame clones only, with some absent. This sample has tens of thousands of clones, with 80% to 90% found just once. The source material was peripheral blood. These receptors were taken from a man aged 60 to 69 with acute or convalescent COVID-19. Each CDR3 is given with its conserved first and last residue.

j_call | v_call | cdr3_aa
TRBJ1-2 | TRBV19 | CASSISMAGYTF
TRBJ1-1 | TRBV2 | CASSVEAEAFF
TRBJ1-5 | TRBV10-1 | CASSEPLNHGTGVNQPQHF
TRBJ1-5 | TRBV5-6 | CASSLGATGYNQPQHF
TRBJ1-4 | TRBV28 | CASNGGGRGNEKLFF
TRBJ2-1 | TRBV19 | CASSSGPLRGQFF
TRBJ2-3 | TRBV9 | CASSVVADQTDTQYF
TRBJ2-3 | TRBV2 | CASSEVGSGGITQYF
TRBJ1-1 | TRBV11-2 | CASSLLGNTEAFF
TRBJ2-2 | TRBV24-1 | CATSDFGTGTSEYTGELFF
TRBJ2-6 | TRBV7-2 | CASSPVDTPGANVLTF
TRBJ2-3 | TRBV6-2/TRBV6-3 | CASSPRQDQLLTDTQYF
TRBJ2-5 | TRBV7-8 | CASSPIHLAGLEETQYF
TRBJ2-7 | TRBV5-1 | CASSSGQSYEQYF
TRBJ1-6 | TRBV5-1 | CASSLEAVISPLHF
TRBJ2-7 | TRBV27 | CASSPTSGSYEQYF
TRBJ2-7 | TRBV28 | CASSLPSRDIRVEQYF
TRBJ1-2 | TRBV12-3/TRBV12-4 | CASSSYPGYTF
TRBJ2-7 | TRBV19 | CASSGRQGVYEQYF
TRBJ1-5 | TRBV6-5 | CASRDRGNLQPQHF
TRBJ1-5 | TRBV6-5 | CASQDRGNQPQHF
TRBJ2-5 | TRBV23-1 | CASRLDRGLTNAQETQYF
TRBJ1-4 | TRBV19 | CASTRDTGGYEKLFF
TRBJ2-7 | TRBV5-4 | CASSLGSGNSEQYF
TRBJ2-1 | TRBV7-3 | CAELWGTSGGLSYNEQFF
TRBJ1-2 | TRBV24-1 | CATSPPQGVSGGYTF
TRBJ1-2 | TRBV7-5 | CARSLRQPGYTF
TRBJ2-7 | TRBV7-2 | CASSLNYEQYF
TRBJ1-3 | TRBV6-1 | CASSDLDRVSGNTIYF
TRBJ1-3 | TRBV19 | CASREQGDGNTIYF
TRBJ2-1 | TRBV6-5 | CASGTGANEQFF
TRBJ2-4 | TRBV19 | CASSIAGTKNIQYF
TRBJ1-6 | TRBV7-9 | CASSATTGFYNSPLHF
TRBJ1-5 | TRBV5-8 | CASSLGTGSSEPQHF
TRBJ2-3 | TRBV11-2 | CASSLDGVSTDTQYF
TRBJ2-5 | TRBV11-3 | CASSPGLAVDQETQYF
TRBJ1-2 | TRBV4-1 | CASSQERAGNYGYTF
TRBJ1-2 | TRBV7-2 | CASSLGPVNYGYTF
TRBJ1-5 | TRBV10-1 | CARRDRALGQPQHF
TRBJ2-7 | TRBV29-1 | CSVRAYEQYF
TRBJ2-7 | TRBV7-9 | CASSSAGGPVEQYF
TRBJ1-1 | TRBV18 | CASSPNGVQGAGTEAFF
TRBJ1-2 | TRBV18 | CASSPRTGDVYGYTF
TRBJ1-2 | TRBV18 | CASSSSAGGFDGYTF
TRBJ1-5 | TRBV10-3 | CAISEGTVNQPQHF
TRBJ2-3 | TRBV7-9 | CASSLAAGASSTDTQYF
TRBJ1-5 | TRBV28 | CASTGGDQPQHF
TRBJ2-1 | TRBV12-3/TRBV12-4 | CASRLNRDEQFF
TRBJ2-7 | TRBV7-2 | CASSLSRGRGYEQYF
TRBJ2-7 | TRBV6-5 | CASRNRGLRYEQYF
TRBJ2-7 | TRBV5-1 | CASSLVQGVEQYF
TRBJ1-2 | TRBV10-3 | CAIRDRDSGYGYTF
TRBJ1-2 | TRBV11-1 | CASSRTGDGYTF